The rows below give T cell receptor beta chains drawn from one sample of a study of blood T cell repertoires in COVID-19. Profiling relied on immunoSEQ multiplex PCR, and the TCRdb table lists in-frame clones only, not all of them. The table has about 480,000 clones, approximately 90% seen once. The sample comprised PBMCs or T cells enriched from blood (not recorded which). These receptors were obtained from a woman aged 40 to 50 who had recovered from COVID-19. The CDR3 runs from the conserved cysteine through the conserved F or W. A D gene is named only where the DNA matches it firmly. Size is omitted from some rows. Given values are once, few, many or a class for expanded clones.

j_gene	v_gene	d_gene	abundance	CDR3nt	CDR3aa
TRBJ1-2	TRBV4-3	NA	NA	TGCGCCAGCAGCCAAGACCCTGGAGGGGAGGGGAGCTATGGCTACACCTTC	CASSQDPGGEGSYGYTF
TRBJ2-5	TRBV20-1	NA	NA	TGCAGTGCTAGTTATTCTGGTGGCTCATCTTTCGGGGGAGAGACCCAGTACTTC	CSASYSGGSSFGGETQYF
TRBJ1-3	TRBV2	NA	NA	TGTGCCAGCAGTCGGCAGGGAAACTCTGGAAACACCATATATTTT	CASSRQGNSGNTIYF
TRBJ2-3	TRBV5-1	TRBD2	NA	TGCGCCAGCAGCCTGGGGGGACTAGCGGGAGCTGGAGATACGCAGTATTTT	CASSLGGLAGAGDTQYF
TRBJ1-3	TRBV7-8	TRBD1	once	TGTGCCAGCAGCCCGGGGACAGGGCAAGGAAACACCATATATTTT	CASSPGTGQGNTIYF
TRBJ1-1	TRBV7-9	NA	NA	TGTGCCAGCAGCTTACGCGGGGCGGACACTGAAGCTTTCTTT	CASSLRGADTEAFF
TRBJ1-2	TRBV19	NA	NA	TGTGCCAGTAGTATTCGGAGCAGTGGCTACACCTTC	CASSIRSSGYTF
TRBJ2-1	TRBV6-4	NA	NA	TGTGCCAGCAGTGCGCAGGGTTCGGTTGATGAGCAGTTCTTC	CASSAQGSVDEQFF
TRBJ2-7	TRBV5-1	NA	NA	TGCGCCAGCAGCCCGGAACCGGACACGGCCTACGAGCAGTACTTC	CASSPEPDTAYEQYF
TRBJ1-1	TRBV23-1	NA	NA	TGCGCCAGCAGTCTCTCTTACACTGAAGCTTTCTTT	CASSLSYTEAFF
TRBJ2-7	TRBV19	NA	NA	TGTGCCAGTAGTACCCAGGTGGCGGGGCTGAATTACGAGCAGTACTTC	CASSTQVAGLNYEQYF
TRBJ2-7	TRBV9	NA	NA	TGTGCCAGCAGCGCAAAGGGGGAGTGGGACGAGCAGTACTTC	CASSAKGEWDEQYF
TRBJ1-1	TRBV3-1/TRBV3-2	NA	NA	TGTGCCAGTCCCACTATGCGGCGTACTGAAGCTTTCTTT	CASPTMRRTEAFF
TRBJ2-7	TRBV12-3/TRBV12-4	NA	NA	TGTGCCAGCTGCGTGTCGAGCTCCTACGAGCAGTACTTC	CASCVSSSYEQYF
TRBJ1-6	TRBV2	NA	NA	TGTGCCAGCAGTGACAAAGGAGGGTATAATTCACCCCTCCACTTT	CASSDKGGYNSPLHF
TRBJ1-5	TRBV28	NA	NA	TGTGCCAGCAGTCCGACAGGAGATTATCAGCCCCAGCATTTT	CASSPTGDYQPQHF
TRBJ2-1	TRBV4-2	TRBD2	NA	TGTGCCAGCAGCCAGGGAGGGCCGAGCTCCTACAATGAGCAGTTCTTC	CASSQGGPSSYNEQFF
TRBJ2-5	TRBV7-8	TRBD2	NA	TGTGCCAGCAGCCGTACTAGCGGGAGTCACCAAGAGACCCAGTACTTC	CASSRTSGSHQETQYF
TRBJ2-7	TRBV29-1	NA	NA	TGCAGCGCCACCGGGCCGGGAGAGCAGTACTTC	CSATGPGEQYF
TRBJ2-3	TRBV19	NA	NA	TGTGCCAGTAGTATTTCCATGAGGCTAGCCGGGACAGATACGCAGTATTTT	CASSISMRLAGTDTQYF
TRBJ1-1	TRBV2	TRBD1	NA	TGTGCCAGCAGTGGGAGACAGGGGGCAGGTGAAGCTTTCTTT	CASSGRQGAGEAFF
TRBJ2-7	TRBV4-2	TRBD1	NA	TGTGCCAGCAGCCCTAGGGACAGTAGCTCCTACGAGCAGTACTTC	CASSPRDSSSYEQYF
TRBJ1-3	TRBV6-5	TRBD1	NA	TGTGCCAGCAGCCCGGGACAGTACTCTGGAAACACCATATATTTT	CASSPGQYSGNTIYF
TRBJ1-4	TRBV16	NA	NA	TGTGCCAGCAGCCCTGACAGTGAAAAACTGTTTTTT	CASSPDSEKLFF
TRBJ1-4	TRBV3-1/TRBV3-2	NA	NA	TGTGCCAGCAGCCCGAGCTCCGGACAGAGCTCTGGAAAACTGTTTTTT	CASSPSSGQSSGKLFF
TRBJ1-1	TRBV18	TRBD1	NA	TGTGCCAGCTCAGCTCTACAGGGGCTAATGAACACTGAAGCTTTCTTT	CASSALQGLMNTEAFF
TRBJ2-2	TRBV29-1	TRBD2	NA	TGCAGCGCCCTGGTTAGCGGGAGGGCCGGGGAGCTGTTTTTT	CSALVSGRAGELFF
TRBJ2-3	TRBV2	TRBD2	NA	TGTGCCACACGTAGGTGGACTAGCGGCACAGATACGCAGTATTTT	CATRRWTSGTDTQYF
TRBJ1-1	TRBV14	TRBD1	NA	TGTGCCAGCAGCCGGTTAGGACAGGGGGCGCCCACTGAAGCTTTCTTT	CASSRLGQGAPTEAFF
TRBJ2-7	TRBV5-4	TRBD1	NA	TGTGCCAGCAGCTCCCGACAGGGGGCCTCCTACGAGCAGTACTTC	CASSSRQGASYEQYF
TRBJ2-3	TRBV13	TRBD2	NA	TGTGCCAGCAGCTTAGCGGTATTACTAGCGGAATCCACAGATACGCAGTATTTT	CASSLAVLLAESTDTQYF
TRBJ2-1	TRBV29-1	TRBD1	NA	TGCAGCGTGCCGGGACAGGGCTACTACAATGAGCAGTTCTTC	CSVPGQGYYNEQFF
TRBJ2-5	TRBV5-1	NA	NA	TGCGCCAGCAGCTTGGATCCGGGGGTACAAGAGACCCAGTACTTC	CASSLDPGVQETQYF
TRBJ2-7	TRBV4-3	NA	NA	TGCGCCAGCAGCCAAGGTGGGAGCGGAACCTACGAGCAGTACTTC	CASSQGGSGTYEQYF
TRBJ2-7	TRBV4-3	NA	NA	TGCGCCAGCAGCCAAGTCCTACAGGGATACGAGCAGTACTTC	CASSQVLQGYEQYF
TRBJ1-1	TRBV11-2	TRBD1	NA	TGTGCCAGCAGCTTAGGATTCCGTCAGGGGGGGAACACTGAAGCTTTCTTT	CASSLGFRQGGNTEAFF
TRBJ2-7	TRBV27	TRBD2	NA	TGTGCCAGCAGTTCGGGACTAGCGGGATACGAGCAGTACTTC	CASSSGLAGYEQYF
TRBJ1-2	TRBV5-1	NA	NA	TGCGCCAGCAGCTACTCATTTTCACGAAATGATGGCTACACCTTC	CASSYSFSRNDGYTF
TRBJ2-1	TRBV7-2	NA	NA	TGTGCCAGCAGCTTAGCATACTTTCCCAATGAGCAGTTCTTC	CASSLAYFPNEQFF
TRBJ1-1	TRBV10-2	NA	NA	TGCGCCAGCATTGTACAGGGATGGACTGAAGCTTTCTTT	CASIVQGWTEAFF
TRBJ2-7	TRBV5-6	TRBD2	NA	TGTGCCAGCAGCTTGGCCCCCCGGGGGGGCGGAGAGCAGTACTTC	CASSLAPRGGGEQYF
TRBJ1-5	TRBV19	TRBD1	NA	TGTGCCAGTAACACGGACAGGGAAGACTGGCAGCCCCAGCATTTT	CASNTDREDWQPQHF
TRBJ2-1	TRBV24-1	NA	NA	TGTGCCACCAGTGATTTGTGGGACACCTACAATGAGCAGTTCTTC	CATSDLWDTYNEQFF
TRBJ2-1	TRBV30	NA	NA	TGTGCCTGGACCCTACTCGCGCTATACAATGAGCAGTTCTTC	CAWTLLALYNEQFF
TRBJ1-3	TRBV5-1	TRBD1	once	TGCGCCAGCAGCTCGAGGGACAGCCGCTCTGGAAACACCATATATTTT	CASSSRDSRSGNTIYF
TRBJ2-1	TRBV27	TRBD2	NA	TGTGCCAGCAGTTTGCGCGAGACTAGCGGGCTTTCTAGCTCCTACAATGAGCAGTTCTTC	CASSLRETSGLSSSYNEQFF